Listed here are 7 T cell receptor beta chains from one sample, sequenced in a study of CD8+ T cells in alopecia areata. The sequencing template was cDNA reverse transcribed from extracted RNA. Using immunoSEQ multiplex PCR, the repertoire was profiled, and TCRdb retains in-frame clones only, with some absent. There are about 190,000 clones in the sample; under 80% occur only once, and roughly 1.3% lies in the top ten. Treatment in this sample: oral pan-JAK inhibitor, 5-10 mg twice daily. Material: CD4+ T cells sorted from blood, obtained between weeks 47 and 50, from a patient treated with tofacitinib. These receptors originate from a human donor with alopecia areata.

The chain recombines TRBV29-1 with TRBJ1-4, with 7 bases fitting TRBD1. The V and J ends lost 6 bases and 8 bases, in that order; junction bases with no gene match: 6. CDR3 size: 12 residues. Germline CDR1 reads SQVTM; CDR2 reads ANQGSEA. CDR3 sequence: CSVGRQGEKLFF. The CDR3 bases are TGCAGCGTGGGGCGACAGGGAGAAAAACTGTTTTTT.

The chain links TRBV18 to TRBJ2-7, with D possibly TRBD1 on 7 matching bases. There are 14 residues in the CDR3. V lost 3 bases and J lost 6, with 15 bases in between. Germline V CDR1 and CDR2: KGHSH, LQKENI. The DNA of the CDR3 is TGTGCCAGCTCACCCCAGGGGGTAGCGGTCGAGCAGTACTTC. This codes for CASSPQGVAVEQYF.

The CDR3 sequence is CAWRTVMNTEAFF. The CDR3 DNA reads TGTGCCTGGAGGACGGTTATGAACACTGAAGCTTTCTTT. The V gene is TRBV30, the J gene TRBJ1-1, with D unclear. Germline V gene lookup returns CDR1 GTSNPN and CDR2 SVGIG (reference sequence). V was clipped by 3 bases and J by 0 bases, with 8 bases between them. The CDR3 totals 13 residues.

This chain links TRBV30 with TRBJ1-6, with D possibly being TRBD1 (5 bases). From germline, CDR1 is GTSNPN and CDR2 SVGIG (reference sequence). Trimming pared 3 bases from V and 10 bases from J, leaving 16 bases between. The CDR3 loop spans 14 amino acids. The CDR3 coding sequence is TGTGCCTGGAGCGCCGGACAATCGCGATCACCCCTCCACTTT. Amino acid sequence: CAWSAGQSRSPLHF.

The J gene is TRBJ1-4, the V gene TRBV23-1; possibly TRBD1 for D (5 bases). TRBV23-1 is treated as an ORF (open reading frame) with a function not yet certain. V dropped 0 bases and J dropped 6 bases, with 14 bases sitting between them. The CDR3 contains 16 residues. CDR3 in DNA: TGCGCCAGCAGTCAATCGAGGGATAGGGGTGATGAAAAACTGTTTTTT. Its protein product is CASSQSRDRGDEKLFF.

The CDR3 region has the DNA TGTGCCAGCAGCTCCCAGGGCCGTACAGTAGACTATGGCTACACCTTC. Protein: CASSSQGRTVDYGYTF. This chain connects TRBV7-2 to TRBJ1-2; D possibly corresponds to TRBD1 (5 bases). Trimming stripped 4 bases from V and 3 bases from J, with 18 bases between. The CDR3 runs to 16 residues. The germline CDR1 and CDR2 sequences are SGHTA and FQGNSA.

This clone was recorded once. The chain couples TRBV7-2 to TRBJ1-2; 7 bases are shared with TRBD1. In germline, CDR1 is SGHTA, CDR2 FQGNSA. There are 14 residues in the CDR3. Unmatched junction bases numbered 4, after V lost 4 bases and J lost 2 bases. Written as DNA, the CDR3 is TGTGCCAGCAGCTGGGACAGCCAAAACTATGGCTACACCTTC. Translated: CASSWDSQNYGYTF.